The 12 T cell receptor beta chains reported below all come from one sample, sequenced in a study of blood T cell repertoires in COVID-19. Measured with immunoSEQ multiplex PCR; TCRdb has only the in-frame clones, and not every one. The sample includes roughly 330,000 clones, approximately 86% of them seen just once. Material for sequencing was peripheral blood. These receptors were obtained from a man under 40 with COVID-19, enrolled during active disease.

The rearrangement joins TRBV7-3 to TRBJ2-1; 7 nucleotides agree with TRBD2. Germline-derived CDR1 and CDR2 are SGHTA and FQGTGA. After removal of 0 bases from V and 5 bases from J, the junction contained 4 bases not matched to a gene. The CDR3 is 15 amino acids. This CDR3 is CASSLTGTTHNEQFF. In DNA form, the CDR3 reads TGTGCCAGCAGCTTAACCGGGACTACGCACAATGAGCAGTTCTTC.

The chain links TRBV19 to TRBJ2-2; 9 bases fit TRBD1. Trimming cost V 4 bases and J 7 bases; bases outside gene matches: 7. The CDR3 runs 15 residues. Germline V gene lookup returns CDR1 LNHDA and CDR2 SQIVND (reference sequence). The CDR3 is CASSKGQGLNGELFF. As DNA, the CDR3 is TGTGCCAGTAGTAAGGGACAGGGACTGAACGGGGAGCTGTTTTTT.

V usage is TRBV5-8 and J usage is TRBJ1-5, with D uncertain. Germline V gene sequence: CDR1 SGHTS, CDR2 YDEGEE. V was cut by 7 bases and J by 7 bases, with 15 bases left in between. The CDR3 consists of 13 residues. The CDR3: CASVRVAGQPQHF. The CDR3 DNA is TGTGCCAGCGTGCGGGTCGCGGGACAGCCCCAGCATTTT. The variable domain in full, with the rest retrieved from reference TRBV5-8 and TRBJ1-5, is EAGVTQSPTHLIKTRGQQATLRCSPISGHTSVYWYQQALGLGLQFLLWYDEGEERNRGNFPPRFSGRQFPNYSSELNVNALELEDSALYLCASVRVAGQPQHFGDGTRLSIL.

V is TRBV5-4 and J is TRBJ1-1; D remains unclear. Trimming shortened V by 1 base and J by 0 bases, and 4 bases separated the two germline ends. This CDR3 comprises 13 residues. In germline, CDR1 is SGHNT, CDR2 YYREEE (reference sequence). CDR3 sequence reads: CASSLSLNTEAFF. The CDR3 nucleotides read TGTGCCAGCAGCTTGAGCCTGAACACTGAAGCTTTCTTT.

The chain carries TRBV11-2 and TRBJ2-2, with D uncertain. CDR1 is SGHAT and CDR2 is FQNNGV in the germline V gene. CDR3 length: 15 amino acids. Trimming took off 3 bases at V and 0 bases at J, with 8 bases between the two ends. Here the CDR3 DNA reads TGTGCCAGCAGCTTTGGAGCCGCGAACACCGGGGAGCTGTTTTTT. This gives the protein CASSFGAANTGELFF.

The rearrangement uses TRBV19 and TRBJ1-3; D is perhaps TRBD1 (6 bases). CDR1 is LNHDA and CDR2 is SQIVND in the germline V gene (reference sequence). This CDR3 comprises 17 residues. Trimming stripped 3 bases from V and 0 bases from J, with 15 bases between. CDR3 DNA: TGTGCCAGTAGTATGGCCCCCAGGGGCGGCTCTGGAAACACCATATATTTT. Its protein product is CASSMAPRGGSGNTIYF.

This clone was picked up a small number of times. This CDR3 is CASTETRVKFF. In nucleotides, the CDR3 is TGTGCCAGCACTGAGACTAGAGTAAAGTTCTTC. The V call is TRBV28, the J call TRBJ2-1; TRBD2 might be the D (6 bases). The CDR3 sequence is 11 residues long. V was cut by 7 bases and J by 14 bases, with 15 bases left in between. Germline CDR1 reads MDHEN; CDR2 reads SYDVKM.

V is TRBV7-2 and J is TRBJ2-1, with 12 bases identical to TRBD2. V dropped 5 bases and J dropped 2; count of bases not matched to a gene: 13. The CDR3 is made up of 19 amino acids. Germline CDR1 reads SGHTA; CDR2 reads FQGNSA. The CDR3 spells CASSLRTSGIFGTYNEQFF. CDR3 nucleotides: TGTGCCAGCAGCCTGCGGACTAGCGGGATTTTTGGAACCTACAATGAGCAGTTCTTC.

In this sample, this clone turned up a few times. The chain joins TRBV7-2 to TRBJ2-7; D gene unclear. Germline V lookup: CDR1 SGHTA, CDR2 FQGNSA. This CDR3 region has 13 residues. V was trimmed by 0 bases and J by 3 bases, leaving 6 bases between them. This chain's CDR3 is CASSLALFYEQYF. The CDR3 coding sequence is TGTGCCAGCAGCTTAGCTCTTTTCTACGAGCAGTACTTC.

V usage is TRBV6-4 and J usage is TRBJ2-3, with D possibly matching TRBD2 (6 bases). Looked up from germline, CDR1 is MRHNA and CDR2 is SNTAGT. CDR3 length: 17 residues. Between the trimmed V and J ends, which lost 0 bases and 4 bases, there was a span of 17 bases. Here the CDR3 reads CASSDSIPGSGADTQYF. DNA of the CDR3: TGTGCCAGCAGTGACTCTATCCCCGGGAGTGGAGCAGATACGCAGTATTTT.

This clone appeared a single time. The chain combines TRBV5-1 with TRBJ2-1, with D hard to call. V lost 0 bases and J lost 0, with 10 bases in between. Germline CDR1 and CDR2: SGHRS and YFSETQ. The CDR3 runs 16 residues. The CDR3 bases are TGCGCCAGCAGCTTGGGCGACAAAAACTCCTACAATGAGCAGTTCTTC. As protein: CASSLGDKNSYNEQFF.

This chain links TRBV19 with TRBJ1-2; 7 bases are a match to TRBD1. J lost 8 bases, V lost 6 bases, and 12 bases had no gene match. Germline V CDR1 and CDR2: LNHDA, SQIVND (reference sequence). The CDR3 contains 14 residues. CDR3 protein: CASSQDRDRGGYTF. CDR3 coding DNA: TGTGCCAGTAGCCAAGACCGGGACAGAGGGGGCTACACCTTC.